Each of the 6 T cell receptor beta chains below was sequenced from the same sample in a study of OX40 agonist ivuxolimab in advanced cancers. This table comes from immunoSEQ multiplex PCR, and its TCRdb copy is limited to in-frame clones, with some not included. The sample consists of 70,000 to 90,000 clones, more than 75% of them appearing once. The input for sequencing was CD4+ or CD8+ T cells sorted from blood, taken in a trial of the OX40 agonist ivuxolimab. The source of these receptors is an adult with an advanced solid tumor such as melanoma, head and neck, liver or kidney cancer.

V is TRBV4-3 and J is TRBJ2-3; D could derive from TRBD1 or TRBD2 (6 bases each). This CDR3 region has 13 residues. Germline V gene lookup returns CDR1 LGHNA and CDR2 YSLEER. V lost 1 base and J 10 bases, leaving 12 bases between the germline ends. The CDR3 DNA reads TGCGCCAGCAGCCAAGTAAGGGGGGATCCGCAGTATTTT. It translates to CASSQVRGDPQYF.

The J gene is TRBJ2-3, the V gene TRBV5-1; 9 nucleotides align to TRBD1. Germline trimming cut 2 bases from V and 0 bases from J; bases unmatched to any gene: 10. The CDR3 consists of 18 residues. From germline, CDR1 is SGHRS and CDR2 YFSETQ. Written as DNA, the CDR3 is TGCGCCAGCAGCTTCACCGGGACAGGGAGGGGGAGCACAGATACGCAGTATTTT. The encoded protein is CASSFTGTGRGSTDTQYF.

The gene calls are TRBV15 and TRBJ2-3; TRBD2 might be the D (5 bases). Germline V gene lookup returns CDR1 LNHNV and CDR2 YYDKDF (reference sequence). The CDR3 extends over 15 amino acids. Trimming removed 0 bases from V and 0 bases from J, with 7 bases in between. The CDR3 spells CATSRDAGSTDTQYF. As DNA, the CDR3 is TGTGCCACCAGCAGAGATGCGGGCAGCACAGATACGCAGTATTTT. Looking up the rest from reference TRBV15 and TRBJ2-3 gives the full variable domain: DAMVIQNPRYQVTQFGKPVTLSCSQTLNHNVMYWYQQKSSQAPKLLFHYYDKDFNNEADTPDNFQSRRPNTSFCFLDIRSPGLGDTAMYLCATSRDAGSTDTQYFGPGTRLTVL.

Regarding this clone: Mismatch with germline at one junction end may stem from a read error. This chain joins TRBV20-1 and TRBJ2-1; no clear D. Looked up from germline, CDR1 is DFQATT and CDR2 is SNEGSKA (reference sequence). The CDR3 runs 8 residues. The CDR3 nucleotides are TGCAGTGCTAGGCACAAAATCTTC. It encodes CSARHKIF.

This chain's CDR3 is CASSPITLGHTEAFF. CDR3 nucleotide sequence: TGTGCCAGCTCACCAATCACGCTAGGGCACACTGAAGCTTTCTTT. The rearrangement uses TRBV18 and TRBJ1-1; D unresolved. Germline V gene sequence: CDR1 KGHSH, CDR2 LQKENI. The germline V and J ends were trimmed by 2 bases and 3 bases, with 13 bases remaining between them. The length of the CDR3 is 15 residues.

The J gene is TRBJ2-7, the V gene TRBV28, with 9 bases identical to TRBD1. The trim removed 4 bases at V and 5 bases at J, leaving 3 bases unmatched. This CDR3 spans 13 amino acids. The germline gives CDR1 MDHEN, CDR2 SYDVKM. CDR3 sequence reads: CASSWTGEHEQYF. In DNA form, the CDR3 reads TGTGCCAGCAGTTGGACAGGGGAACACGAGCAGTACTTC.